Each of the 20 T cell receptor beta chains below was sequenced from the same sample in a study of OX40 agonist ivuxolimab in advanced cancers. Sequencing used immunoSEQ multiplex PCR; TCRdb keeps in-frame clones, though not all of them. The repertoire has around 15,000 clones, 76% of them found once; the top ten carry 16%. The sequencing here drew on CD4+ or CD8+ T cells sorted from blood, taken in a trial of the OX40 agonist ivuxolimab. These receptor sequences come from an adult with an advanced solid tumor such as melanoma, head and neck, liver or kidney cancer.

The chain is built from TRBV30 and TRBJ2-1; D remains unclear. The length of the CDR3 is 13 residues. Germline CDR1 is GTSNPN and CDR2 is SVGIG (reference sequence). The V end lost 3 bases, the J end lost 2 bases, and 8 bases lay between the germline ends. CDR3 sequence reads: CAWSGSTYNEQFF. The CDR3, as DNA: TGTGCCTGGAGCGGGTCCACCTACAATGAGCAGTTCTTC. The full variable domain, completed using reference TRBV30 and TRBJ2-1, is SQTIHQWPATLVQPVGSPLSLECTVEGTSNPNLYWYRQAAGRGLQLLFYSVGIGQISSEVPQNLSASRPQDRQFILSSKKLLLSDSGFYLCAWSGSTYNEQFFGPGTRLTVL.

J is TRBJ1-5 and V is TRBV27; TRBD1 matches 10 bases. This CDR3 spans 16 amino acids. The germline V gene encodes CDR1 MNHEY and CDR2 SMNVEV (reference sequence). Germline trimming cut 5 bases from V and 9 bases from J; bases unmatched to any gene: 13. CDR3 coding DNA: TGTGCCAGCAGTCTAGGGACAGGGGATCCCCTGTCGCCCCAGCATTTT. It encodes CASSLGTGDPLSPQHF.

The chain recombines TRBV7-9 with TRBJ1-2, with 9 bases that match TRBD1. The CDR3 is made up of 13 amino acids. The trim removed 6 bases at V and 8 bases at J, leaving 7 bases unmatched. Germline V gives CDR1 SEHNR, CDR2 FQNEAQ (reference sequence). CDR3 residues: CASRPDRGGGYTF. DNA of the CDR3: TGTGCCAGCAGGCCGGACAGGGGCGGAGGCTACACCTTC.

This clone occurred once. The chain couples TRBV7-2 to TRBJ2-2, with 8 bases aligning to TRBD2. V lost 4 bases and J lost 6; bases outside the gene matches: 10. Germline CDR1 and CDR2: SGHTA and FQGNSA. The CDR3 runs to 16 residues. CDR3 residues: CASSSTGTRSAGELFF. The CDR3, as DNA: TGTGCCAGCAGCTCGACCGGGACTAGATCTGCCGGGGAGCTGTTTTTT. The full variable domain, rest sourced from reference TRBV7-2 and TRBJ2-2, is GAGVSQSPSNKVTEKGKDVELRCDPISGHTALYWYRQSLGQGLEFLIYFQGNSAPDKSGLPSDRFSAERTGGSVSTLTIQRTQQEDSAVYLCASSSTGTRSAGELFFGEGSRLTVL.

V and J are TRBV4-1 and TRBJ1-1; D is undetermined. Trimming stripped 3 bases from V and 1 base from J, with 15 bases between. This CDR3 spans 16 amino acids. Germline values: CDR1 MGHRA, CDR2 YSYEKL. The CDR3 sequence: CASSHPASLSNTEAFF. The CDR3 coding sequence is TGCGCCAGCAGCCATCCCGCTTCACTGTCGAACACTGAAGCTTTCTTT.

This rearrangement joins TRBV6-5 to TRBJ2-7, with D possibly TRBD2 on 5 matching bases. V lost 4 bases, J lost 3 bases, and 13 bases lay in between. Germline values: CDR1 MNHEY, CDR2 SVGAGI. The CDR3 runs 14 residues. This chain's CDR3 is CASSSRTAYYEQYF. The CDR3, as DNA: TGTGCCAGCAGTTCGAGGACTGCATACTACGAGCAGTACTTC.

The CDR3 loop is CASNPGGNWAEAFF. CDR3 bases: TGTGCCAGCAACCCGGGGGGGAATTGGGCTGAAGCTTTCTTT. This chain links TRBV7-9 with TRBJ1-1; possibly TRBD1 for D (5 bases). This CDR3 has 14 amino acids. The germline gives CDR1 SEHNR, CDR2 FQNEAQ (reference sequence). The V and J ends lost 7 bases and 6 bases respectively, with 18 bases between them.

This clone appeared once. This chain joins TRBV6-5 and TRBJ2-3, with TRBD2 matching over 13 bases. Germline lookup yields CDR1 MNHEY and CDR2 SVGAGI. The junction had 4 bases not matched to a gene; V was cut back by 5 bases and J by 5 bases. The CDR3 loop spans 15 amino acids. The CDR3 bases are TGTGCCAGCAGTCGGACTAGCGGGGGACTAGATACGCAGTATTTT. This sequence encodes CASSRTSGGLDTQYF.

CDR3 DNA sequence: TGTGCCAGTAGCATGACTAGTTCTAGCTCCTACGAGCAGTACTTC. Amino acids: CASSMTSSSSYEQYF. The chain links TRBV19 to TRBJ2-5, with a weak D call TRBD2 (6 bases). The end of the DNA fits TRBJ2-7 better, so the J call may be wrong. CDR3 size: 15 residues. The germline V gene encodes CDR1 LNHDA and CDR2 SQIVND (reference sequence).

V gene TRBV13 combines with J gene TRBJ1-1, with D tentatively TRBD1 (5 bases). CDR1 and CDR2 from the germline V gene are PRHDT and FYEKMQ (reference sequence). The CDR3 loop spans 16 amino acids. The V and J ends lost 11 bases and 2 bases respectively, with 24 bases between them. The CDR3 region is CARGRGGGSFNTEAFF. CDR3 nucleotide sequence: TGTGCCCGCGGCCGGGGGGGAGGGTCCTTCAACACTGAAGCTTTCTTT.

This clone was picked up one time. The chain uses TRBV29-1 and TRBJ2-7, with 10 bases lining up with TRBD1. Trimming removed 3 bases from V and 2 bases from J; junction bases left unmatched: 7. Germline lookup yields CDR1 SQVTM and CDR2 ANQGSEA. The CDR3 loop spans 15 amino acids. The CDR3 spells CSVDFGDRGTYEQYF. Here the CDR3 DNA reads TGCAGCGTTGACTTTGGGGACAGGGGAACCTACGAGCAGTACTTC.

V is TRBV4-1 and J is TRBJ1-5; 8 nucleotides align to TRBD1. CDR1 and CDR2 (germline): MGHRA, YSYEKL. Trimming cost V 1 base and J 4 bases; bases outside gene matches: 15. This CDR3 region has 19 residues. CDR3: CASSQGVIRTGNINQPQHF. The CDR3 bases are TGCGCCAGCAGCCAAGGGGTGATACGGACAGGGAATATTAATCAGCCCCAGCATTTT.

V is TRBV6-5 and J is TRBJ1-3; possible D gene TRBD1, 6 bases. From germline, CDR1 is MNHEY and CDR2 SVGAGI. The length of the CDR3 is 15 residues. Trimming removed 6 bases at V and 0 bases at J, with 12 bases between. In nucleotides, the CDR3 is TGTGCCAGCAGGGACAGCCTACGCTCTGGAAACACCATATATTTT. It is translated as CASRDSLRSGNTIYF.

This chain uses TRBV5-1 with TRBJ1-1; D not resolved. V lost 5 bases to trimming and J lost 1 base, with 9 bases between them. Per germline, CDR1 SGHRS and CDR2 YFSETQ. CDR3 length: 13 amino acids. CDR3 amino acids: CASRPVGNTEAFF. The CDR3 DNA is TGCGCCAGCAGGCCCGTGGGGAACACTGAAGCTTTCTTT.

This rearrangement joins TRBV7-8 to TRBJ2-3, with D perhaps matching TRBD2 (7 bases). The germline CDR1 and CDR2 sequences are SGHVS and FQNEAQ. V lost 5 bases and J 0 bases, leaving 12 bases between the germline ends. The CDR3 runs 15 residues. For the CDR3, the DNA is TGTGCCAGCAGCGCGGGCGGGGGCAGCACAGATACGCAGTATTTT. This sequence encodes CASSAGGGSTDTQYF.

This sequence joins TRBV9 and TRBJ2-3; no clear D. The V gene lost 3 bases and the J gene lost 0 bases, with 8 bases spanning the gap. Germline CDR1 and CDR2: SGDLS and YYNGEE. The CDR3 has 14 residues. The CDR3 coding sequence is TGTGCCAGCAGCGCGAGTCGGAGCACAGATACGCAGTATTTT. Protein sequence: CASSASRSTDTQYF.

The V call is TRBV7-8, the J call TRBJ2-7, with no clear D. Looked up from germline, CDR1 is SGHVS and CDR2 is FQNEAQ. This CDR3 has 15 amino acids. Trimming took 2 bases from V and 2 from J, leaving 13 bases between them. The CDR3, as DNA: TGTGCCAGCAGCTTAAGCCTTGATGGGACCTACGAGCAGTACTTC. Its protein product is CASSLSLDGTYEQYF.

This clone appeared a single time. This rearrangement joins TRBV4-2 to TRBJ1-4; no clear D. The V end lost 3 bases, the J end lost 5 bases, and 25 bases lay between the germline ends. The CDR3 runs to 19 residues. CDR1 and CDR2 from the germline V gene are LGHNA and YNFKEQ. The CDR3 sequence: CASSHDAVVGGPGNEKLFF. The CDR3 bases are TGTGCCAGCAGCCACGACGCGGTAGTCGGCGGACCGGGAAATGAAAAACTGTTTTTT.

The rearrangement links TRBV5-3 to TRBJ1-1; possibly TRBD1 for D (6 bases). TRBV5-3 is an ORF, and what it does is uncertain. The CDR3 consists of 15 residues. The V gene lost 3 bases and the J gene lost 1 base, with 13 bases spanning the gap. The CDR3 DNA reads as TGTGCCAGAAGCTGGACAGAAAGACCGAACACTGAAGCTTTCTTT. This encodes CARSWTERPNTEAFF.

The chain carries TRBV19 and TRBJ1-5, with 7 bases fitting TRBD1. V gave up 2 bases and J gave up 7 bases; unmatched junction bases: 8. The germline V gene encodes CDR1 LNHDA and CDR2 SQIVND (reference sequence). The length of the CDR3 is 15 residues. The CDR3 reads CASSITTGRGQPQHF. The CDR3 DNA is TGTGCCAGTAGTATAACGACAGGGCGAGGCCAGCCCCAGCATTTT.